This T cell receptor (beta chain) originates from a study of cytomegalovirus exposure and HLA in healthy donors. With 60 Vbeta and 13 Jbeta primers, the PCR was carried out. Produced via immunoSEQ multiplex PCR; TCRdb's table is partial and in-frame only. The sample comprises 120,000 or so clones, more than 60% of which are singletons, and around 3.7% rests with the top ten. There are 15 residues in the CDR3. Trimming removed 6 bases at V and 3 bases at J, with 15 bases between. Germline CDR1 reads MDHEN; CDR2 reads SYDVKM. The sample taken for sequencing was PBMCs. V is TRBV28 and J is TRBJ1-5; D remains unclear. The receptor comes from a man aged 30 to 39 in good health and CMV-seronegative. CDR3 protein: CASSKSGTYNQPQHF. The CDR3 coding sequence is TGTGCCAGCAGCAAGTCGGGAACTTACAATCAGCCCCAGCATTTT.